This T cell receptor (beta chain) derives from a study of T cell repertoires in cytomegalovirus infection. Study information: Researchers turned to recently identified HLA-C-restricted CMV epitopes as well as well-studied HLA-B-restricted ones. It was the public TCR beta signatures that indicated both CMV infection and matching HLA type. General study findings and limits: People with CMV and the relevant HLA were identified by cumulative public TCR beta family frequency. Dominant in the ex vivo response were TCR beta clonotypes restricted by HLA-C and specific for CMV.

Deletions cut 6 bases from V and 2 bases from J, with 14 bases between. CDR3 length: 15 residues. As to this clonotype: The antigen is undetermined.

MiXCR was run by TCRdb on the reads, yielding one entry per CDR3 protein. The sample includes about half a million distinct CDR3 sequences, about 33% of them seen just once. This TCR derives from a human donor in good health (CMV status not recorded). Some clones in this sample may be carry-over from other donors' samples. Sequenced here: cultured PBMCs, sampled from culture after CMV antigen stimulation. The chain joins TRBV12-3 or TRBV12-4 to TRBJ2-1; D is possibly TRBD1 or TRBD2 (5 bases each). The CDR3 coding sequence is TGTGCCAGCAGCCCGGGACGACATACCTACAATGAGCAGTTCTTC. Residues: CASSPGRHTYNEQFF.